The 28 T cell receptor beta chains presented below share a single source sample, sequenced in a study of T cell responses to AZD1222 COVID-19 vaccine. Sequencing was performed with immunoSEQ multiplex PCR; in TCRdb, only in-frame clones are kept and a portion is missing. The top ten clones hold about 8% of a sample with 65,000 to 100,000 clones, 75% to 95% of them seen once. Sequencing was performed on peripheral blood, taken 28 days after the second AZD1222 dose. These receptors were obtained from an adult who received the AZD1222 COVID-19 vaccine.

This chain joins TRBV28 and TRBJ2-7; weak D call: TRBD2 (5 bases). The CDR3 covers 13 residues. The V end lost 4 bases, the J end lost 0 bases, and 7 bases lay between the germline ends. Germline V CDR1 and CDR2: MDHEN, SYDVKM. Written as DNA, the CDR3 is TGTGCCAGCAGTTCGGGGAGCTCCTACGAGCAGTACTTC. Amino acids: CASSSGSSYEQYF.

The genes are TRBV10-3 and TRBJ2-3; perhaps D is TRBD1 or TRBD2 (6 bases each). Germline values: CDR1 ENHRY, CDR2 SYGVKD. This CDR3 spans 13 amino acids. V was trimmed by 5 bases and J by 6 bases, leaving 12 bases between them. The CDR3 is CAISRSGADTQYF. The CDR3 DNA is TGTGCCATCAGTCGGTCGGGGGCCGATACGCAGTATTTT.

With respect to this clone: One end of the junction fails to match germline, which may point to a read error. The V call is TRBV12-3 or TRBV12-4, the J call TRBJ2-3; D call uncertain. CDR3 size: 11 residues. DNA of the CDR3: TGTGCCAGCAGCTTCCTTTGGGCTTTAGATTTT. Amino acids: CASSFLWALDF.

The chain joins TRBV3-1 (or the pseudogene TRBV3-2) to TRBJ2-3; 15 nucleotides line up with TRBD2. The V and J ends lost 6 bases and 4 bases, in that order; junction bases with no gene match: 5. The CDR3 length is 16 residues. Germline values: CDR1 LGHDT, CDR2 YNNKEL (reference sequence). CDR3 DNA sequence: TGTGCCAGCAGGGGACTAGCGGGAGGCATTGCAGATACGCAGTATTTT. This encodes CASRGLAGGIADTQYF.

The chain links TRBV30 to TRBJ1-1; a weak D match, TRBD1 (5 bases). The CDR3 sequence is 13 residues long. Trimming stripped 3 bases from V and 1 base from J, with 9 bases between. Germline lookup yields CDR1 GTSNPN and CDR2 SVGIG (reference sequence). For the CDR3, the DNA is TGTGCCTGGAGAATCGGGACGAACACTGAAGCTTTCTTT. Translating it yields CAWRIGTNTEAFF.

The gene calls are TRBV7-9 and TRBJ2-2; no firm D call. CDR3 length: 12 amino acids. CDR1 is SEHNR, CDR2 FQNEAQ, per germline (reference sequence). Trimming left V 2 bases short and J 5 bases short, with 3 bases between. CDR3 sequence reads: CASSLLTGELFF. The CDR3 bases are TGTGCCAGCAGCTTATTGACCGGGGAGCTGTTTTTT.

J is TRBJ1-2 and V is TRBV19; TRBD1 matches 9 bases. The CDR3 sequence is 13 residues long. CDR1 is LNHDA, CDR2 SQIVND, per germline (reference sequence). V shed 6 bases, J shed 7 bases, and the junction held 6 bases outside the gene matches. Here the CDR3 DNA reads TGTGCCAGTAGAAGACAGGGGGAAAGTGGCTACACCTTC. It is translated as CASRRQGESGYTF.

The CDR3 DNA follows: TGTGCCAGCAGCTTGGTACCGAACACTGAAGCTTTCTTT. It codes for CASSLVPNTEAFF. The rearrangement links TRBV5-5 to TRBJ1-1; D is undetermined. With 0 bases removed from V and 1 base from J, the gap between germline ends came to 4 bases. CDR1 is SGHKS, CDR2 YYEKEE, per germline (reference sequence). The length of the CDR3 is 13 residues.

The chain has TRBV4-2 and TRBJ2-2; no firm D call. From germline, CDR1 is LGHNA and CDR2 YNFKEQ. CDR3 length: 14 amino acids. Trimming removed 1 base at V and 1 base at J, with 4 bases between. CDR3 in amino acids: CASSQGENTGELFF. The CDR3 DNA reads TGTGCCAGCAGCCAAGGGGAGAACACCGGGGAGCTGTTTTTT.

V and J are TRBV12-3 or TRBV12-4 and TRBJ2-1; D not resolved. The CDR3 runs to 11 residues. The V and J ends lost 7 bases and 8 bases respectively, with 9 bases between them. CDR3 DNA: TGTGCCAGCACCGCCCCGGATGAGCAGTTCTTC. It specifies CASTAPDEQFF.

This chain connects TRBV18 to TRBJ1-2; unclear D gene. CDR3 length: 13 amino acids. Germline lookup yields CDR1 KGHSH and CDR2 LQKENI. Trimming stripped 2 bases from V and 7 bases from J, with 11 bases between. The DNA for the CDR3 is TGTGCCAGCTCACCAGGCGTGGAGGGTGGCTACACCTTC. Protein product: CASSPGVEGGYTF.

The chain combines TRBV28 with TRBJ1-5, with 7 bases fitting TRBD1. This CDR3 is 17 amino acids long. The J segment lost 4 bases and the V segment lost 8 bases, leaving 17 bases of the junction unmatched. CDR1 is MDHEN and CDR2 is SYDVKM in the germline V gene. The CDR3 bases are TGTGCCAGCCAACTCCCTGGCAGGGGGACTACTAATCAGCCCCAGCATTTT. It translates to CASQLPGRGTTNQPQHF.

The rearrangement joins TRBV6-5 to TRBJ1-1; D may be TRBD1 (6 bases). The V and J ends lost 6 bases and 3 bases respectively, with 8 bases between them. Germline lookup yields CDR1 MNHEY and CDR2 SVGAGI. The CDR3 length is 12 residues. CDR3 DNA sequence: TGTGCCAGCAGACAGGGATACACTGAAGCTTTCTTT. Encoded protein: CASRQGYTEAFF.

The CDR3 nucleotides are TGCGCCAGCAGTAGGGGACAGATTAACACCGGGGAGCTGTTTTTT. As protein: CASSRGQINTGELFF. The rearrangement links TRBV10-1 to TRBJ2-2; 7 bases align to TRBD1. Germline V CDR1 and CDR2: WNHNN, SYGVQD (reference sequence). The junction had 5 bases not matched to a gene; V was cut back by 5 bases and J by 2 bases. CDR3 length equals 15 residues.

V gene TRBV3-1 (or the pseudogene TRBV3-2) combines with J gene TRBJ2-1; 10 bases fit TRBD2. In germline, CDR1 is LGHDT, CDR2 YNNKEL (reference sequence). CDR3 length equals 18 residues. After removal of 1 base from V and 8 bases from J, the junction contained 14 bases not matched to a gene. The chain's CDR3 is CASSQVVASGRRFDEQFF. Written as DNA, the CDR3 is TGTGCCAGCAGCCAAGTCGTCGCTAGCGGGAGAAGGTTCGATGAGCAGTTCTTC.

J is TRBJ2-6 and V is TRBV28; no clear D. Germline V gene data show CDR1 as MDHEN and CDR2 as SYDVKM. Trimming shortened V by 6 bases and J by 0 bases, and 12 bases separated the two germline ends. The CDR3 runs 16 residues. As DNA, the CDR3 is TGTGCCAGCAGGTCCGAGCAGGCCTCTGGGGCCAACGTCCTGACTTTC. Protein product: CASRSEQASGANVLTF.

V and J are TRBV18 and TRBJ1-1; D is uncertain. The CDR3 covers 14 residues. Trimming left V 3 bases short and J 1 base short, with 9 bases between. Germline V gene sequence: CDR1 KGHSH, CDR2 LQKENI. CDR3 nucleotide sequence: TGTGCCAGCTCACCTTTGGGCAGGAACACTGAAGCTTTCTTT. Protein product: CASSPLGRNTEAFF.

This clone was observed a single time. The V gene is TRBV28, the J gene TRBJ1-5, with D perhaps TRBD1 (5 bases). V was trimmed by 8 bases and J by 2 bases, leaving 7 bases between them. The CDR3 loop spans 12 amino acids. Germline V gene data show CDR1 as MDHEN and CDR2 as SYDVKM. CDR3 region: CASGTGNQPQHF. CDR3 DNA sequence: TGTGCCAGCGGGACGGGCAATCAGCCCCAGCATTTT.

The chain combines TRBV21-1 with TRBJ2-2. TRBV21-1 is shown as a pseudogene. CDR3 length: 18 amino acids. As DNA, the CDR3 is TGTGCCAGCAGCAAAGTGATCTGGGTATGGTCGAACACCGGGGAGCTGTTTTTT. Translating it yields CASSKVIWVWSNTGELFF.

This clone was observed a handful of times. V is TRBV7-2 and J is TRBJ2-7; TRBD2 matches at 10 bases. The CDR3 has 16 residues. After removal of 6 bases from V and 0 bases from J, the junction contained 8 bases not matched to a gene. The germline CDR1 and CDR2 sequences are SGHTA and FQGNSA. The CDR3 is CASRTPGLALSYEQYF. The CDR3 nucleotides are TGTGCCAGCAGAACTCCGGGACTAGCGCTCTCCTACGAGCAGTACTTC.

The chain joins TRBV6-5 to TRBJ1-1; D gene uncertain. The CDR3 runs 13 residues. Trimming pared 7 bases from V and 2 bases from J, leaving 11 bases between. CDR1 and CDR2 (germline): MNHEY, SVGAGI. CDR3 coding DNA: TGTGCCAGCATTTCATCCTCTAACACTGAAGCTTTCTTT. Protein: CASISSSNTEAFF.

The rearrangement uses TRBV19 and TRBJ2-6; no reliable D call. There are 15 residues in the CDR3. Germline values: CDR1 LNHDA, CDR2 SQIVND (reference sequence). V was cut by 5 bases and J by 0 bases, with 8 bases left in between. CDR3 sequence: CASSGSNSGANVLTF. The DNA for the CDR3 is TGTGCCAGTAGTGGATCGAACTCTGGGGCCAACGTCCTGACTTTC.

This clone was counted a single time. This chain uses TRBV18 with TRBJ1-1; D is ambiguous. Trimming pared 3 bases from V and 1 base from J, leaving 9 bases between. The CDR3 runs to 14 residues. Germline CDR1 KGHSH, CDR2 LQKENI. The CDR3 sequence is CASSPFTENTEAFF. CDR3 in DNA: TGTGCCAGCTCACCGTTTACAGAGAACACTGAAGCTTTCTTT.

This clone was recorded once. CDR3 sequence (DNA): TGTGCCAGCAGCCGGGACAGGGGGGCATGGGGCTACACCTTC. Translation gives CASSRDRGAWGYTF. The genes are TRBV7-2 and TRBJ1-2; 11 nucleotides line up with TRBD1. In germline, CDR1 is SGHTA, CDR2 FQGNSA. V dropped 5 bases and J dropped 8; count of bases not matched to a gene: 7. The CDR3 is 14 residues long.

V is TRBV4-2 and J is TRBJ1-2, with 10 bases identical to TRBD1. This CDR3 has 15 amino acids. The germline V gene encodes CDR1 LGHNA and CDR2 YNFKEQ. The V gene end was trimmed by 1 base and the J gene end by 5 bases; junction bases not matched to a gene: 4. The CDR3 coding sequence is TGTGCCAGCAGCCAAGGGGACAGGGGAGAATATGGCTACACCTTC. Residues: CASSQGDRGEYGYTF.

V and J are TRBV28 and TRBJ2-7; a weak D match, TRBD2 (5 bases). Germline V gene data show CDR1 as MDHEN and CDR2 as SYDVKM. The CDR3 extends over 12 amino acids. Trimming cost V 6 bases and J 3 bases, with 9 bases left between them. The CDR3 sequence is CASRRGIYEQYF. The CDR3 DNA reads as TGTGCCAGCAGAAGAGGGATCTACGAGCAGTACTTC.

CDR3 bases: TGTGCCAGCTCAGGACAGGGTCTCGACGAGCAGTACTTC. It codes for CASSGQGLDEQYF. J is TRBJ2-7 and V is TRBV19; 8 bases align to TRBD1. From germline, CDR1 is LNHDA and CDR2 SQIVND (reference sequence). The V and J ends lost 9 bases and 5 bases, in that order; junction bases with no gene match: 9. The CDR3 is made up of 13 amino acids.

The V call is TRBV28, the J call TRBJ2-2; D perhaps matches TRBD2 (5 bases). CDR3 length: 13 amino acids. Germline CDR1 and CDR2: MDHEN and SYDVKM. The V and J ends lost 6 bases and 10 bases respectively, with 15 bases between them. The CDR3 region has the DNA TGTGCCAGCAGCCCCGGACTCCACGAGGAGCTGTTTTTT. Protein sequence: CASSPGLHEELFF.